The source of this T cell receptor (beta chain) is a study of neurological immune-mediated disorders. Study-wide findings and caveats: Repertoires from 18 of 34 multiple sclerosis patients grouped phylogenetically into a related-CDR3 cluster, suggesting a possible signature.

Each sequencing run yielded over 160 million TCR-beta sequences from 15-18 subjects. TCRdb redid the calling of the 5' RACE reads with MiXCR, one entry per CDR3 protein. This repertoire shows around 70,000 distinct CDR3 sequences, around 5.5% found once; its top ten account for 2.5% to 3%. PBMCs stored at -80 C, 2 million in total, were the source of the unsorted libraries. This clonotype was seen at least ten times. Its antigen is unidentified. V lost 5 bases to trimming and J lost 4 bases; unmatched junction nucleotides: 9. Per germline, CDR1 MNHEY and CDR2 SMNVEV (reference sequence). CDR3 length: 15 amino acids.

Sample: PBMCs. The sequence came from a woman aged 30 to 39 with multiple sclerosis. The chain combines TRBV27 with TRBJ2-7, with 9 bases that match TRBD1. The CDR3 reads CASSKTGTGNYEQYF. The CDR3 bases are TGTGCCAGCAGTAAAACCGGGACAGGGAATTACGAGCAGTACTTC.